The 29 T cell receptor beta chains given below trace back to one sample, sequenced in a study of T cell responses to AZD1222 COVID-19 vaccine. Only in-frame clones appear in the TCRdb table, and some are missing; sequencing was by immunoSEQ multiplex PCR. The repertoire holds about 190,000 clones, with around 92% as singletons. The sample in question was peripheral blood, obtained on day 0 of AZD1222 vaccination. These receptors came from an adult in good health.

CDR3 DNA sequence: TGTGCCAGCAGCTTGGGAGGAGGCGGTCTATACACCGGGGAGCTGTTTTTT. The encoded protein is CASSLGGGGLYTGELFF. The J gene is TRBJ2-2, the V gene TRBV5-5; a weak D match, TRBD2 (5 bases). This CDR3 contains 17 residues. V lost 0 bases, J lost 3 bases, and 15 bases lay in between. The germline CDR1 and CDR2 sequences are SGHKS and YYEKEE (reference sequence).

The chain carries TRBV6-5 and TRBJ2-7, with 7 bases matching TRBD2. V was clipped by 6 bases and J by 3 bases; unmatched bases: 5. Germline CDR1 reads MNHEY; CDR2 reads SVGAGI. CDR3 length: 13 residues. CDR3 protein: CASSGGGIYEQYF. In DNA, the CDR3 is TGTGCCAGCAGCGGGGGAGGGATCTACGAGCAGTACTTC.

This chain links TRBV21-1 with TRBJ1-1; the table's D call TRBD1 went unverified against the DNA. TRBV21-1 is a pseudogene. There are 16 residues in the CDR3. The CDR3 nucleotides are TGTGCCAGCAGCTACCGGGCAGGGGGCGCGGGAACTGAAGCTTTCTTT. Translated: CASSYRAGGAGTEAFF.

This chain connects TRBV2 to TRBJ1-5; 8 bases match TRBD1. With 5 bases clipped from V and 4 bases from J, the junction kept 7 bases outside the gene matches. This CDR3 has 15 residues. Germline assignment: CDR1 SNHLY and CDR2 FYNNEI. CDR3 amino acids: CASSLQGARNQPQHF. The DNA for the CDR3 is TGTGCCAGCAGTCTGCAGGGGGCGAGGAATCAGCCCCAGCATTTT.

This clone was seen repeatedly, ten times or more. The chain links TRBV4-3 to TRBJ2-7; D possibly corresponds to TRBD1 (5 bases). Trimming shortened V by 0 bases and J by 6 bases, and 15 bases separated the two germline ends. This CDR3 is built from 15 residues. Germline CDR1 LGHNA, CDR2 YSLEER. The CDR3 here is CASSQDGQGVAEQYF. In nucleotides, the CDR3 is TGCGCCAGCAGCCAAGATGGGCAGGGTGTGGCCGAGCAGTACTTC.

This clone occurred once. This rearrangement joins TRBV7-9 to TRBJ2-7; 11 bases are shared with TRBD1. Germline V gene sequence: CDR1 SEHNR, CDR2 FQNEAQ (reference sequence). Trimming removed 5 bases from V and 3 bases from J; junction bases left unmatched: 6. The CDR3 runs 15 residues. The chain's CDR3 is CASSLDGTGGYEQYF. The CDR3 bases are TGTGCCAGCAGCCTGGACGGGACAGGGGGCTACGAGCAGTACTTC.

V gene TRBV29-1 combines with J gene TRBJ2-5, with a possible D match to TRBD1 (5 bases). CDR1 SQVTM and CDR2 ANQGSEA come from the germline V gene. The CDR3 loop spans 12 amino acids. Trimming took off 6 bases at V and 2 bases at J, with 10 bases between the two ends. Here the CDR3 reads CSVAQGQETQYF. CDR3 nucleotides: TGCAGCGTCGCTCAGGGACAAGAGACCCAGTACTTC.

The V call is TRBV4-1, the J call TRBJ1-2; D might be TRBD1 (5 bases). V was cut by 4 bases and J by 7 bases, with 16 bases left in between. The CDR3 has 14 amino acids. Germline-derived CDR1 and CDR2 are MGHRA and YSYEKL. The CDR3 nucleotides are TGCGCCAGCAGCCGCGTGGGAGGGAGGGGTGGCTACACCTTC. It translates to CASSRVGGRGGYTF.

The rearrangement joins TRBV2 to TRBJ1-1; 8 bases line up with TRBD1. CDR1 is SNHLY and CDR2 is FYNNEI in the germline V gene. With 9 bases clipped from V and 5 bases from J, the junction kept 11 bases outside the gene matches. This CDR3 has 14 residues. The CDR3 sequence: CARGGDRGRTEAFF. The CDR3 bases are TGTGCCAGAGGCGGCGACAGGGGACGGACTGAAGCTTTCTTT.

The chain joins TRBV4-2 to TRBJ2-7; 8 positions agree with TRBD2. Trimming took 6 bases from V and 1 from J; bases not matched to a gene: 11. CDR1 and CDR2 (germline): LGHNA, YNFKEQ. The CDR3 is made up of 16 amino acids. The CDR3 sequence is CASSRSSTSESYEQYF. The CDR3 nucleotides are TGTGCCAGCAGTAGGTCCTCGACTAGCGAGTCCTACGAGCAGTACTTC.

This CDR3 is CASSIPRDTALNEQFF. DNA of the CDR3: TGTGCCAGCAGCATCCCTCGGGACACTGCTCTAAATGAGCAGTTCTTC. The rearrangement joins TRBV28 to TRBJ2-1; D is possibly TRBD1 (6 bases). The CDR3 totals 16 residues. Germline V CDR1 and CDR2: MDHEN, SYDVKM. V lost 6 bases and J 7 bases, leaving 22 bases between the germline ends.

J is TRBJ1-6 and V is TRBV11-3; D unresolved. Germline V CDR1 and CDR2: SGHNT, YENEEA. V was pared by 3 bases and J by 10 bases, with 10 bases between. CDR3 length: 13 amino acids. Here the CDR3 reads CASSLNPGSPLHF. In DNA, the CDR3 is TGTGCCAGCAGCTTGAACCCCGGGTCACCCCTCCACTTT.

The table lists this clone with a few counts. This rearrangement joins TRBV10-2 to TRBJ1-1; 10 positions match TRBD1. The V segment lost 7 bases and the J segment 4 bases; nucleotides outside the gene matches: 6. Germline V gives CDR1 WSHSY, CDR2 SAAADI. This CDR3 spans 14 amino acids. The CDR3 nucleotides read TGCGCCAGCACCCGGACAGGGGGTGTCACTGAAGCTTTCTTT. Its protein product is CASTRTGGVTEAFF.

The chain carries TRBV28 and TRBJ1-5; a weak D match, TRBD1 (6 bases). V shed 6 bases and J shed 5 bases, with 20 bases lying between them. Germline V gene data show CDR1 as MDHEN and CDR2 as SYDVKM. The CDR3 consists of 16 residues. The CDR3: CASSLIRGQKHQPQHF. The DNA of the CDR3 is TGTGCCAGCAGCCTGATCCGAGGACAGAAGCATCAGCCCCAGCATTTT.

The J gene is TRBJ1-2, the V gene TRBV28, with D possibly matching TRBD1 (5 bases). Germline values: CDR1 MDHEN, CDR2 SYDVKM. The CDR3 is 13 residues long. Trimming took off 5 bases at V and 4 bases at J, with 11 bases between the two ends. This CDR3 reads CASSPTVIYGYTF. The CDR3 coding sequence is TGTGCCAGCAGTCCGACAGTAATCTATGGCTACACCTTC.

The chain joins TRBV18 to TRBJ1-2, with TRBD1 matching over 7 bases. Losses at the gene ends were 4 bases for V and 6 bases for J; bases not matched to a gene: 8. This CDR3 is 14 amino acids long. CDR1 KGHSH and CDR2 LQKENI come from the germline V gene. The CDR3 sequence: CASSQSTGVDGYTF. In DNA, the CDR3 is TGTGCCAGCTCACAGAGTACAGGGGTGGATGGCTACACCTTC.

Here the CDR3 DNA reads TGTGCCAGCAGCGTAGAACAGGGAGGATCACCCCTCCACTTT. Its translation: CASSVEQGGSPLHF. This chain links TRBV9 with TRBJ1-6; D may be TRBD1 (6 bases). The CDR3 runs to 14 residues. V lost 0 bases, J lost 10 bases, and 11 bases lay in between. Per germline, CDR1 SGDLS and CDR2 YYNGEE.

The chain has TRBV7-9 and TRBJ2-7; unclear D gene. CDR1 is SEHNR, CDR2 FQNEAQ, per germline (reference sequence). Trimming shortened V by 5 bases and J by 2 bases, and 13 bases separated the two germline ends. There are 14 residues in the CDR3. The CDR3 loop reads CASSNITVPYEQYF. CDR3 nucleotides: TGTGCCAGCAGCAATATAACTGTCCCCTACGAGCAGTACTTC.

There are a few counts of this clone. This sequence joins TRBV10-3 and TRBJ2-7; tentative D call: TRBD2 (6 bases). The germline V gene has CDR1 ENHRY and CDR2 SYGVKD. The CDR3 covers 13 residues. V was clipped by 11 bases and J by 5 bases, with 19 bases between them. The CDR3 coding sequence is TGTGCCCTAGGCGGCCTAGCGAGAAACGAGCAGTACTTC. Protein product: CALGGLARNEQYF.

The chain couples TRBV13 to TRBJ2-7, with 7 bases aligning to TRBD2. CDR1 is PRHDT, CDR2 FYEKMQ, per germline (reference sequence). The trim removed 1 base at V and 5 bases at J, leaving 8 bases unmatched. This CDR3 is built from 15 residues. The CDR3 DNA reads TGTGCCAGCAGCTTAGTGGGGGAGGGCTTCGACGAGCAGTACTTC. Translation gives CASSLVGEGFDEQYF. The whole variable domain, remainder taken from reference TRBV13 and TRBJ2-7, is AAGVIQSPRHLIKEKRETATLKCYPIPRHDTVYWYQQGPGQDPQFLISFYEKMQSDKGSIPDRFSAQQFSDYHSELNMSSLELGDSALYFCASSLVGEGFDEQYFGPGTRLTVT.

V usage is TRBV28 and J usage is TRBJ1-6, with D possibly being TRBD1 (5 bases). CDR3 length: 18 amino acids. The germline CDR1 and CDR2 sequences are MDHEN and SYDVKM. V was pared by 4 bases and J by 0 bases, with 16 bases between. Here the CDR3 DNA reads TGTGCCAGCAGTTCAGGGACGTCGCCGAGCTCCTATAATTCACCCCTCCACTTT. Protein product: CASSSGTSPSSYNSPLHF. The whole variable domain, remainder taken from reference TRBV28 and TRBJ1-6, is DVKVTQSSRYLVKRTGEKVFLECVQDMDHENMFWYRQDPGLGLRLIYFSYDVKMKEKGDIPEGYSVSREKKERFSLILESASTNQTSMYLCASSSGTSPSSYNSPLHFGNGTRLTVT.

This chain joins TRBV5-1 and TRBJ2-1, with a weak D call TRBD1 (5 bases). The CDR3 runs to 14 residues. V was trimmed by 4 bases and J by 2 bases, leaving 10 bases between them. Looked up from germline, CDR1 is SGHRS and CDR2 is YFSETQ. CDR3 sequence: CASSRAGPYNEQFF. The DNA of the CDR3 is TGCGCCAGCAGCCGGGCAGGGCCCTACAATGAGCAGTTCTTC. Filled out from reference TRBV5-1 and TRBJ2-1, the complete variable domain reads KAGVTQTPRYLIKTRGQQVTLSCSPISGHRSVSWYQQTPGQGLQFLFEYFSETQRNKGNFPGRFSGRQFSNSRSEMNVSTLELGDSALYLCASSRAGPYNEQFFGPGTRLTVL.

This clone occurred once. This chain connects TRBV11-2 to TRBJ2-3; 7 nucleotides line up with TRBD1. The length of the CDR3 is 18 residues. Germline assignment: CDR1 SGHAT and CDR2 FQNNGV. V lost 3 bases and J lost 2; bases outside the gene matches: 14. CDR3 DNA: TGTGCCAGCAGCTTGACGACCGGGACAGACGAACCCACAGATACGCAGTATTTT. As protein: CASSLTTGTDEPTDTQYF.

The V call is TRBV13, the J call TRBJ2-7; D is possibly TRBD1 (5 bases). Germline-derived CDR1 and CDR2 are PRHDT and FYEKMQ (reference sequence). This CDR3 region has 15 residues. Trimming cost V 0 bases and J 1 base, with 10 bases left between them. CDR3 sequence (DNA): TGTGCCAGCAGCTTAGGCTCAGGGCCTTCCTACGAGCAGTACTTC. Translated: CASSLGSGPSYEQYF.

V and J are TRBV7-9 and TRBJ2-5, with D possibly called TRBD1 or TRBD2 (5 bases each). The CDR3 runs 16 residues. Looked up from germline, CDR1 is SEHNR and CDR2 is FQNEAQ (reference sequence). V lost 5 bases, J lost 4 bases, and 20 bases lay in between. The CDR3 sequence: CASSQRLGTGGETQYF. The CDR3 DNA follows: TGTGCCAGCAGCCAAAGGCTCGGGACCGGAGGAGAGACCCAGTACTTC.

J is TRBJ2-1 and V is TRBV29-1, with D maybe TRBD1 (7 bases). The germline CDR1 and CDR2 sequences are SQVTM and ANQGSEA. V lost 6 bases, J lost 7 bases, and 19 bases lay in between. This CDR3 region has 14 residues. This CDR3 is CSVAAFQGGNEQFF. As DNA, the CDR3 is TGCAGCGTAGCCGCCTTTCAGGGGGGAAATGAGCAGTTCTTC.

This rearrangement joins TRBV7-9 to TRBJ1-1, with TRBD1 matching over 12 bases. CDR1 SEHNR and CDR2 FQNEAQ come from the germline V gene (reference sequence). V lost 1 base to trimming and J lost 3 bases; unmatched junction nucleotides: 3. The length of the CDR3 is 16 residues. The chain's CDR3 is CASSLGDRGRYTEAFF. Written as DNA, the CDR3 is TGTGCCAGCAGCTTAGGGGACAGGGGGCGATACACTGAAGCTTTCTTT.

The rearrangement uses TRBV6-2 or TRBV6-3 and TRBJ2-7; perhaps D is TRBD1 or TRBD2 (5 bases each). Germline CDR1 is MNHEY and CDR2 is SVGEGT. The V and J ends lost 0 bases and 3 bases respectively, with 9 bases between them. CDR3 size: 14 residues. The CDR3 loop is CASSYSGTNYEQYF. The CDR3 DNA follows: TGTGCCAGCAGTTACTCCGGGACGAACTACGAGCAGTACTTC.

The CDR3 loop is CASSMIAGDPNEQFF. The CDR3 bases are TGTGCCAGTAGTATGATAGCGGGAGACCCGAATGAGCAGTTCTTC. The rearrangement joins TRBV19 to TRBJ2-1, with 9 bases aligning to TRBD2. Germline assignment: CDR1 LNHDA and CDR2 SQIVND (reference sequence). V lost 3 bases to trimming and J lost 7 bases; unmatched junction nucleotides: 7. This CDR3 comprises 15 residues.